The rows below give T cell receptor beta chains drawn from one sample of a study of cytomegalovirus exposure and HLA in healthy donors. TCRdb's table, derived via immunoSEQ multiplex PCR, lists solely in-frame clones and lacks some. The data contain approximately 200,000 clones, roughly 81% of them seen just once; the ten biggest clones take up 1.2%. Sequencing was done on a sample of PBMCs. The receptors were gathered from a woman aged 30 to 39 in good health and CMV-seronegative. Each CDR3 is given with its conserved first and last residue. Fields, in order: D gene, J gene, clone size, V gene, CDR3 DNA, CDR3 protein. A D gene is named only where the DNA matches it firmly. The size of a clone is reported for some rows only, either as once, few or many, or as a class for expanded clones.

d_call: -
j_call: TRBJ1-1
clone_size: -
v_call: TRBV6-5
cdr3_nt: TGTGCCAGCAGTTACCGTAACACTGAAGCTTTCTTT
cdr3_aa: CASSYRNTEAFF

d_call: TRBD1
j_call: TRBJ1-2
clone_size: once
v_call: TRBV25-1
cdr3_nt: TGTGCCAGCAGTGAACACGGACAGGGGCAATCTGGCTACACCTTC
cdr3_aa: CASSEHGQGQSGYTF

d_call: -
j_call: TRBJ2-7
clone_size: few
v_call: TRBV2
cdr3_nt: TGTGCCAGCAGTGAAGCCCCCAAGACAGTCTACGAGCAGTACTTC
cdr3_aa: CASSEAPKTVYEQYF

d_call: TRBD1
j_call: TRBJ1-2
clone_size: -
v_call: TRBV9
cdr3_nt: TGTGCCAGCAGCGTAGAAGGGGGCCCGGACTATGGCTACACCTTC
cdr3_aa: CASSVEGGPDYGYTF

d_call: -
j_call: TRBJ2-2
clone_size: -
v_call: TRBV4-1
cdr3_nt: TGCGCCAGCAGCTGGAACAGGGAAACCGGGGAGCTGTTTTTT
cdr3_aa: CASSWNRETGELFF

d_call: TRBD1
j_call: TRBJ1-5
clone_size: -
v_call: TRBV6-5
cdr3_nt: TGTGCCACCCGGATAGGGGGCGCGAGTCAGCCCCAGCATTTT
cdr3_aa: CATRIGGASQPQHF

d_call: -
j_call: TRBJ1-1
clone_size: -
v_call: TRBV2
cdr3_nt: TGTGCCAGCAGTGAATTCCCTACATTGACAGGTTTGAACACTGAAGCTTTCTTT
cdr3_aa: CASSEFPTLTGLNTEAFF

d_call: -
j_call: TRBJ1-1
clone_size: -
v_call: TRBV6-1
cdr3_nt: TGTGCCAGCCTCAGGGGTCTGAACACTGAAGCTTTCTTT
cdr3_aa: CASLRGLNTEAFF

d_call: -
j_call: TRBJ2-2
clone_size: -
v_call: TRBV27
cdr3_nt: TGTGCCAGCAGCCCCGTGACAATGGGCATCGGGGAGCTGTTTTTT
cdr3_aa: CASSPVTMGIGELFF

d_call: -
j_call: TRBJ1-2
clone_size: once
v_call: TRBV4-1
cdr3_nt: TGCGCCAGCAGCCAAGCGCCAGGCGTCGTAGGCTATGGCTACACCTTC
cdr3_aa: CASSQAPGVVGYGYTF

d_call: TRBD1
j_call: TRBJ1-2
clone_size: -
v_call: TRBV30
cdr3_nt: TGTGCCTGGAGTTTTGGGACAGGGTTGAGCTATGGCTACACCTTC
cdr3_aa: CAWSFGTGLSYGYTF

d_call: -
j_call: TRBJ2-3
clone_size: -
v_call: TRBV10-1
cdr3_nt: TGCGCCAGCAGTGCAGCAGGACATAGCACAGATACGCAGTATTTT
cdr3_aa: CASSAAGHSTDTQYF

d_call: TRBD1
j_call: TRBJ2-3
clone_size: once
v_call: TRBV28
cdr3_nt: TGTGCCAGCAGTGTAAATAACAGGGGGACAGATACGCAGTATTTT
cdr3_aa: CASSVNNRGTDTQYF

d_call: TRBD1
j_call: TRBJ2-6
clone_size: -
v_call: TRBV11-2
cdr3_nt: TGTGCCAGCAGCCCCCGACAGGGGAGCTCTGGGGCCAACGTCCTGACTTTC
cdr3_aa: CASSPRQGSSGANVLTF

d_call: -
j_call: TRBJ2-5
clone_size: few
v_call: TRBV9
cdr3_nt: TGTGCCAGCAGCCCCGGAGAGACCCAGTACTTC
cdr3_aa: CASSPGETQYF

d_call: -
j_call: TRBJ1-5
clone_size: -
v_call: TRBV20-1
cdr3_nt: TGCAGTGCTACCTTGGGCCCCGATTTT
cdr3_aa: CSATLGPDF

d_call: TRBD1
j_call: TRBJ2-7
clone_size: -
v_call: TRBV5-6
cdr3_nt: TGTGCCAGCAGGCTTCCGGGACAGAGCTCCTACGAGCAGTACTTC
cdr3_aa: CASRLPGQSSYEQYF

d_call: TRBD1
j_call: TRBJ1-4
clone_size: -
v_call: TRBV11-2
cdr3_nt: TGTGCCAGCAGCCAAGGGACGGGAGGGGGCACGGAAAAACTGTTTTTT
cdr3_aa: CASSQGTGGGTEKLFF

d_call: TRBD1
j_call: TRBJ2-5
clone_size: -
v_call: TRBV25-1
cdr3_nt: TGTGCCAGCAGTGAAGGGACAGGCCTGCAAGAGACCCAGTACTTC
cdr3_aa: CASSEGTGLQETQYF

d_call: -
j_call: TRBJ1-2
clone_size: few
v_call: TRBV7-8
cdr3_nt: TGTGCCAGCAGCTTAGGGCGGCAGAACTATGGCTACACCTTC
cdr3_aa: CASSLGRQNYGYTF

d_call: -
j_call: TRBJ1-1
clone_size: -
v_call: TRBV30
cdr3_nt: TGTGCCTGGAGTGAGCCGGGGGGGTTGAACACTGAAGCTTTCTTT
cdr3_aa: CAWSEPGGLNTEAFF

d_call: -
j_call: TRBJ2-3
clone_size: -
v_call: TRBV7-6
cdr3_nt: TGTGCCAGCAGCTCCTTAGGGGCAGATACGCAGTATTTT
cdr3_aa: CASSSLGADTQYF

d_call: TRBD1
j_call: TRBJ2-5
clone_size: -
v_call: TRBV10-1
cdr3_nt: TGCGCCAGCAGTGAGTCAGGACAGGGGTCAGGGGAGACCCAGTACTTC
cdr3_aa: CASSESGQGSGETQYF

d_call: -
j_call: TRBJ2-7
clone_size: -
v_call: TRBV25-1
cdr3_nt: TGTGCCAGCAGTGATCGGAGTGGGAGCCCCTACGAGCAGTACTTC
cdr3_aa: CASSDRSGSPYEQYF

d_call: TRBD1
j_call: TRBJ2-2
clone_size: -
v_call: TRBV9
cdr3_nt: TGTGCCAGCAGCCCACCCCGGGACAGATACACCGGGGAGCTGTTTTTT
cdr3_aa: CASSPPRDRYTGELFF

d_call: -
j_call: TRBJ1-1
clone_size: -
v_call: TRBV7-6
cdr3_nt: TGTGCCAGCAGCTTGGGGCCCTCCACTGAAGCTTTCTTT
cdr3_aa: CASSLGPSTEAFF